These 32 T cell receptor beta chains were all obtained from the same sample, sequenced in a study of neoadjuvant anti-PD-1 for oral cavity cancer. Time point given: after neoadjuvant nivolumab, at surgical resection. Method: immunoSEQ multiplex PCR; TCRdb's copy keeps in-frame clones and lacks some. The sample has approximately 37,000 clones, about 36% seen once. This specimen was tumor tissue, taken after nivolumab (anti-PD-1) treatment. The source is a person aged 35-79 years with oral cavity squamous cell carcinoma.

This clone was counted many times. The chain employs TRBV19 and TRBJ2-1, with 9 bases that match TRBD1. In germline, CDR1 is LNHDA, CDR2 SQIVND (reference sequence). This CDR3 contains 16 residues. J gave up 6 bases and V 7 bases, and 13 bases lay outside the gene matches. The CDR3 region has the DNA TGTGCCAGTACCTTCTCATACAGGGGGCCGGGCAATGAGCAGTTCTTC. Translation: CASTFSYRGPGNEQFF.

The chain carries TRBV7-2 and TRBJ2-7; the D call may be TRBD1 or TRBD2 (5 bases each). Deletions cut 5 bases from V and 4 bases from J, with 9 bases between. CDR3 length equals 12 residues. Germline CDR1 and CDR2: SGHTA and FQGNSA. This chain's CDR3 is CASSKRGYEQYF. The CDR3, as DNA: TGTGCCAGCAGCAAGAGGGGATACGAGCAGTACTTC.

The chain recombines TRBV7-4 with TRBJ2-7, with 8 bases identical to TRBD2. J was trimmed by 2 bases and V by 1 base; bases with no gene match: 7. CDR3 size: 16 residues. CDR1 and CDR2 from the germline V gene are SGHVT and SQSDAQ. The CDR3 loop is CASSLVASGFTYEQYF. The DNA of the CDR3 is TGTGCCAGCAGCTTAGTGGCTAGCGGGTTCACCTACGAGCAGTACTTC.

V and J are TRBV21-1 and TRBJ2-7; the D call of TRBD2 is as the table states it, not checked on the DNA. TRBV21-1 is a pseudogene. This CDR3 comprises 13 residues. CDR3: CASSKDGLAAGYF. CDR3 nucleotides: TGTGCCAGCAGCAAAGACGGACTAGCGGCGGGGTACTTC.

The table lists this clone with many counts. This chain connects TRBV7-2 to TRBJ2-7; D is unresolved. This CDR3 spans 14 amino acids. V lost 3 bases, J lost 0 bases, and 9 bases lay in between. Germline V lookup: CDR1 SGHTA, CDR2 FQGNSA. DNA of the CDR3: TGTGCCAGCAGCTTGCAGACCAGCTCCTACGAGCAGTACTTC. Its translation: CASSLQTSSYEQYF.

The V call is TRBV5-4, the J call TRBJ1-1; no firm D call. V shed 5 bases and J shed 5 bases, with 13 bases lying between them. CDR1 and CDR2 (germline): SGHNT, YYREEE (reference sequence). The CDR3 has 13 residues. The CDR3 here is CASRQERVTEAFF. The CDR3, as DNA: TGTGCCAGCAGGCAAGAAAGGGTTACTGAAGCTTTCTTT.

This clone has at least ten counts. This sequence joins TRBV6-5 and TRBJ1-2, with TRBD1 matching over 9 bases. V lost 7 bases, J lost 4 bases, and 7 bases stayed unmatched. The CDR3 loop spans 14 amino acids. Germline V CDR1 and CDR2: MNHEY, SVGAGI. The CDR3 DNA follows: TGTGCCAGCATCGGGACAGGGAGCGCCTATGGCTACACCTTC. This codes for CASIGTGSAYGYTF.

The rearrangement joins TRBV19 to TRBJ2-7; D is perhaps TRBD1 (6 bases). The CDR3 runs to 15 residues. Germline V lookup: CDR1 LNHDA, CDR2 SQIVND (reference sequence). The V and J ends lost 0 bases and 0 bases respectively, with 9 bases between them. In nucleotides, the CDR3 is TGTGCCAGTAGTATAGAGACAGGATTCTCCTACGAGCAGTACTTC. It encodes CASSIETGFSYEQYF.

Only a few counts were recorded for this clone. J is TRBJ1-2 and V is TRBV6-1, with a weak D call TRBD1 (5 bases). This CDR3 spans 15 amino acids. The V gene lost 1 base and the J gene lost 4 bases, with 13 bases spanning the gap. Germline-derived CDR1 and CDR2 are MNHNS and SASEGT. The CDR3, as DNA: TGTGCCAGCAGTGAAGGGTCACAGGCGGTCTATGGCTACACCTTC. Amino acids: CASSEGSQAVYGYTF.

The chain joins TRBV19 to TRBJ2-5; D perhaps matches TRBD2 (5 bases). CDR3 length: 14 amino acids. V gave up 3 bases and J gave up 0 bases, with 8 bases separating them. Germline V gene lookup returns CDR1 LNHDA and CDR2 SQIVND (reference sequence). The CDR3 DNA is TGTGCCAGTAGTATCGGGATGCACCAAGAGACCCAGTACTTC. It codes for CASSIGMHQETQYF.

The sample holds a few counts of this clone. V is TRBV6-1 and J is TRBJ1-3; D is ambiguous. There are 14 residues in the CDR3. The V gene's germline CDR1 is MNHNS and CDR2 SASEGT. Trimming stripped 10 bases from V and 2 bases from J, with 15 bases between. The chain's CDR3 is CAIQHRPAGNTIYF. The CDR3 DNA follows: TGTGCCATCCAACATCGTCCTGCTGGAAACACCATATATTTT.

This chain joins TRBV11-2 and TRBJ1-5, with 11 nucleotides matching TRBD1. J lost 7 bases, V lost 5 bases, and 4 bases had no gene match. The CDR3 extends over 14 amino acids. From germline, CDR1 is SGHAT and CDR2 FQNNGV. The CDR3 sequence: CASSPGQGEQPQHF. CDR3 coding DNA: TGTGCCAGCAGCCCGGGACAGGGGGAACAGCCCCAGCATTTT.

This clone has just a few counts. The rearrangement uses TRBV5-1 and TRBJ1-2, with a tentative D call TRBD1 (6 bases). This CDR3 spans 17 amino acids. Looked up from germline, CDR1 is SGHRS and CDR2 is YFSETQ. The ends were cut back, 2 bases at V and 0 bases at J, with 17 bases in the middle. CDR3 bases: TGCGCCAGCAGCTTAAATCCTTCTTGGACAGCTAACTATGGCTACACCTTC. This encodes CASSLNPSWTANYGYTF.

The chain links TRBV15 to TRBJ1-2, with D possibly being TRBD1 (5 bases). Germline V gene data show CDR1 as LNHNV and CDR2 as YYDKDF (reference sequence). This CDR3 has 14 amino acids. V was shortened by 0 bases and J by 4 bases, with 9 bases between the two germline ends. The chain's CDR3 is CATSREAGPYGYTF. As DNA, the CDR3 is TGTGCCACCAGCAGAGAAGCGGGACCCTATGGCTACACCTTC.

This chain's CDR3 is CASSGPGGAVTEAFF. CDR3 coding DNA: TGTGCCAGCAGTGGCCCAGGGGGCGCGGTCACTGAAGCTTTCTTT. The chain combines TRBV27 with TRBJ1-1; 8 positions match TRBD1. The CDR3 has 15 residues. Germline V gives CDR1 MNHEY, CDR2 SMNVEV (reference sequence). Losses at the gene ends were 5 bases for V and 4 bases for J; bases not matched to a gene: 9.

This clone has more than one count but fewer than ten. The chain is built from TRBV11-2 and TRBJ2-1; unclear D gene. Between the trimmed V and J ends, which lost 4 bases and 12 bases, there was a span of 10 bases. The CDR3 contains 11 residues. CDR1 is SGHAT and CDR2 is FQNNGV in the germline V gene. CDR3 sequence: CASSSPRGQFF. The CDR3 DNA reads as TGTGCCAGCAGCTCACCCCGCGGGCAGTTCTTC.

The DNA of the CDR3 is TGTGCCAGTAGTAAGGTTGGAGGGGAGTACGAGCAGTACTTC. It codes for CASSKVGGEYEQYF. The chain has TRBV19 and TRBJ2-7; perhaps TRBD2 as D (6 bases). The length of the CDR3 is 14 residues. Germline lookup yields CDR1 LNHDA and CDR2 SQIVND (reference sequence). The V and J ends lost 4 bases and 4 bases respectively, with 14 bases between them.

This rearrangement joins TRBV10-2 to TRBJ1-5; D unclear. The CDR3 contains 12 residues. The germline V and J ends were trimmed by 5 bases and 4 bases, with 6 bases remaining between them. Germline CDR1 reads WSHSY; CDR2 reads SAAADI. CDR3 amino acids: CASSRENQPQHF. DNA of the CDR3: TGCGCCAGCAGTAGAGAGAATCAGCCCCAGCATTTT.

This clone has at least ten counts. The chain couples TRBV27 to TRBJ1-4; a weak D match, TRBD1 (6 bases). The V and J ends lost 7 bases and 10 bases respectively, with 16 bases between them. Germline V CDR1 and CDR2: MNHEY, SMNVEV (reference sequence). This CDR3 has 13 residues. The CDR3 sequence is CASIPKTGGKLFF. The CDR3 DNA follows: TGTGCCAGCATCCCAAAGACAGGCGGAAAACTGTTTTTT.

This chain connects TRBV6-1 to TRBJ2-7, with D unresolved. The length of the CDR3 is 13 residues. Trimming took 2 bases from V and 2 from J, leaving 7 bases between them. From germline, CDR1 is MNHNS and CDR2 SASEGT. Here the CDR3 reads CASSETGTYEQYF. In nucleotides, the CDR3 is TGTGCCAGCAGTGAAACCGGCACCTACGAGCAGTACTTC.

This chain uses TRBV27 with TRBJ2-3; 9 bases agree with TRBD2. The CDR3 extends over 15 amino acids. Germline V gene data show CDR1 as MNHEY and CDR2 as SMNVEV (reference sequence). The V segment lost 5 bases and the J segment 1 base; nucleotides outside the gene matches: 4. CDR3 sequence: CASSRSGGRTDTQYF. The CDR3 coding sequence is TGTGCCAGCAGTCGTAGCGGGGGTCGCACAGATACGCAGTATTTT.

In this sample, this clone turned up a few times. V usage is TRBV7-9 and J usage is TRBJ2-1; 10 bases are shared with TRBD2. V lost 3 bases, J lost 4 bases, and 6 bases stayed unmatched. This CDR3 spans 16 amino acids. Germline CDR1 and CDR2: SEHNR and FQNEAQ (reference sequence). The CDR3 nucleotides read TGTGCCAGCAGCTTGGAGCTAGCGGGGGTATACAATGAGCAGTTCTTC. Amino acid sequence: CASSLELAGVYNEQFF.

This clone has only a few counts. This chain uses TRBV19 with TRBJ2-7, with 8 bases aligning to TRBD1. V shed 4 bases and J 6 bases; nucleotides not matched to a gene: 5. This CDR3 has 13 amino acids. Germline CDR1 is LNHDA and CDR2 is SQIVND (reference sequence). CDR3 DNA: TGTGCCAGTAGTACGACAGGGGCGGTCGAGCAGTACTTC. The encoded protein is CASSTTGAVEQYF.

The chain uses TRBV5-4 and TRBJ2-1, with D tentatively TRBD1 or TRBD2 (6 bases each). V was shortened by 2 bases and J by 6 bases, with 18 bases between the two germline ends. Germline CDR1 reads SGHNT; CDR2 reads YYREEE (reference sequence). This CDR3 is 16 amino acids long. CDR3 nucleotide sequence: TGTGCCAGCAGCTTTTTGGACTACAAGGGGGGCAATGAGCAGTTCTTC. Translating it yields CASSFLDYKGGNEQFF.

The rearrangement uses TRBV27 and TRBJ1-5; TRBD1 agrees at 8 bases. The CDR3 contains 15 residues. J gave up 2 bases and V 3 bases, and 3 bases lay outside the gene matches. Germline V gene sequence: CDR1 MNHEY, CDR2 SMNVEV (reference sequence). The CDR3 protein is CASSFGQGGNQPQHF. CDR3 bases: TGTGCCAGCAGTTTCGGACAGGGCGGCAATCAGCCCCAGCATTTT.

The chain joins TRBV5-1 to TRBJ1-3; D remains unclear. V lost 0 bases and J lost 0, with 10 bases in between. This CDR3 is built from 16 residues. Germline assignment: CDR1 SGHRS and CDR2 YFSETQ. The CDR3, as DNA: TGCGCCAGCAGCTTGGAGTTCTTGACCTCTGGAAACACCATATATTTT. Protein: CASSLEFLTSGNTIYF.

This clone was observed a few times. Written as DNA, the CDR3 is TGTGCCAGCAGTTTTCCCCCCTCCGGGACAGGTTTTTCTAACTATGGCTACACCTTC. Protein: CASSFPPSGTGFSNYGYTF. The chain couples TRBV28 to TRBJ1-2; 8 nucleotides line up with TRBD1. Germline loops: CDR1 MDHEN, CDR2 SYDVKM. With 3 bases clipped from V and 0 bases from J, the junction kept 15 bases outside the gene matches. The CDR3 runs 19 residues.

V and J are TRBV9 and TRBJ1-2; D may be TRBD1 (5 bases). The CDR3 contains 15 residues. Per the germline V gene, CDR1 is SGDLS and CDR2 is YYNGEE. The germline V and J ends were trimmed by 0 bases and 5 bases, with 14 bases remaining between them. Here the CDR3 reads CASSVAHTGGYGYTF. In DNA form, the CDR3 reads TGTGCCAGCAGCGTAGCTCACACTGGGGGGTATGGCTACACCTTC.

This clone was seen repeatedly, ten times or more. This rearrangement joins TRBV6-6 to TRBJ1-1; TRBD1 matches 7 bases. V was pared by 8 bases and J by 10 bases, with 4 bases of the junction left unmatched. Germline values: CDR1 MNHNY, CDR2 SVGAGI (reference sequence). There are 10 residues in the CDR3. CDR3 in amino acids: CASEGAVAFF. The CDR3 DNA follows: TGTGCCAGCGAGGGGGCGGTAGCTTTCTTT.

V usage is TRBV4-1 and J usage is TRBJ2-7, with TRBD1 matching over 8 bases. CDR3 length: 15 amino acids. V was clipped by 6 bases and J by 2 bases; unmatched bases: 9. The germline V gene encodes CDR1 MGHRA and CDR2 YSYEKL. CDR3 DNA sequence: TGCGCCAGCAGTCAACCCGGGACAGGTGCCTACGAGCAGTACTTC. Amino acids: CASSQPGTGAYEQYF.

This chain joins TRBV29-1 and TRBJ1-1; tentatively, D is TRBD1 (5 bases). The ends were cut back, 4 bases at V and 6 bases at J, with 12 bases in the middle. There are 12 residues in the CDR3. The germline V gene encodes CDR1 SQVTM and CDR2 ANQGSEA. CDR3 sequence (DNA): TGCAGCGTTGTACCAGGGAGGGCTGAAGCTTTCTTT. Amino acids: CSVVPGRAEAFF.

This rearrangement joins TRBV28 to TRBJ2-2; TRBD1 is a possible D gene (5 bases). Germline assignment: CDR1 MDHEN and CDR2 SYDVKM. Trimming shortened V by 8 bases and J by 4 bases, and 8 bases separated the two germline ends. The CDR3 runs 12 residues. The CDR3 coding sequence is TGTGCCAGCGCAGGGTCCACCGGGGAGCTGTTTTTT. It is translated as CASAGSTGELFF.